This T cell receptor (beta chain) was recorded in a study of blood T cell repertoires in COVID-19. At the level of the study: Italy, Spain and the United States were the sources of the convalescent and acute COVID-19 samples.

This clone was counted at least ten times. TCRdb's copy holds only in-frame clones and misses some; the assay was immunoSEQ multiplex PCR. The table includes approximately 310,000 clones, around nine tenths detected once. V gave up 4 bases and J gave up 7 bases, with 20 bases separating them. The germline CDR1 and CDR2 sequences are SGHDT and YYEEEE. This CDR3 spans 16 amino acids. The specimen sequenced was peripheral blood. The clonotype was recovered from a man in his forties or fifties with active or convalescent COVID-19. V is TRBV5-6 and J is TRBJ2-2, with D maybe TRBD2 (7 bases). The CDR3 here is CASSPLLRGGSGELFF. The CDR3 DNA sequence: TGTGCCAGCAGCCCCCTCTTAAGGGGGGGAAGCGGGGAGCTGTTTTTT.